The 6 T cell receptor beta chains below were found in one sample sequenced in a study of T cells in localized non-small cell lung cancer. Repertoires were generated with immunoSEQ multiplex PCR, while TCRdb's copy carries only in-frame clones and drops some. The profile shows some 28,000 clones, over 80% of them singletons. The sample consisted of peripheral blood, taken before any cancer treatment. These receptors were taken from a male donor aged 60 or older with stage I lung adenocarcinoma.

The CDR3 loop reads CASSPSPAGSQETQYF. CDR3 bases: TGTGCCAGCAGCCCCTCCCCTGCAGGCAGTCAAGAGACCCAGTACTTC. This chain uses TRBV5-4 with TRBJ2-5; the D is unclear. CDR3 length: 16 amino acids. V lost 4 bases and J lost 2, with 18 bases in between. Germline CDR1 SGHNT, CDR2 YYREEE (reference sequence).

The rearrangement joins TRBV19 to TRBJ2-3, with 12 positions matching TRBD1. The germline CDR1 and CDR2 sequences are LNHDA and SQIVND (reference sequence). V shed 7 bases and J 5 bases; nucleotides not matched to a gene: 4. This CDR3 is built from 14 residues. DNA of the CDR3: TGTGCCAGTAAGGGACAGGGGGCTGGAGATACGCAGTATTTT. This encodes CASKGQGAGDTQYF.

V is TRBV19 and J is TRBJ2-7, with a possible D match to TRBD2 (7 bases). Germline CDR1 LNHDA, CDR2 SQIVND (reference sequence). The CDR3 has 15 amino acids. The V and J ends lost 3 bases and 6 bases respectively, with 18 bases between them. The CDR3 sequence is CASSIGGGASPEQYF. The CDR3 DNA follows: TGTGCCAGTAGTATCGGCGGGGGCGCATCTCCCGAGCAGTACTTC.

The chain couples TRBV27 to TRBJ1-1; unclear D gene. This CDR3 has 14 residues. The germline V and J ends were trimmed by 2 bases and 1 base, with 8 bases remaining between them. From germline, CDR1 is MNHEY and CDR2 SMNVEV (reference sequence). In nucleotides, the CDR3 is TGTGCCAGCAGTTTAAGGGAGGCGAACACTGAAGCTTTCTTT. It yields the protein CASSLREANTEAFF.

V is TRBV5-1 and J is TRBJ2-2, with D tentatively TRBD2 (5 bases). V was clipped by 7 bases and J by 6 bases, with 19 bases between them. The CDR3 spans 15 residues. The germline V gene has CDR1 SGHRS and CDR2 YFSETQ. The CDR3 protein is CASGVLEGVAGELFF. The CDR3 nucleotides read TGCGCCAGCGGGGTGTTAGAGGGTGTTGCCGGGGAGCTGTTTTTT.

The DNA for the CDR3 is TGTGCCAGCAGTGGGGGACAGGGCCGGTACGAGCAGTACTTC. Translated, it gives CASSGGQGRYEQYF. J is TRBJ2-7 and V is TRBV25-1; 9 bases align to TRBD1. This CDR3 region has 14 residues. From germline, CDR1 is MGHDK and CDR2 SYGVNS. Germline trimming cut 4 bases from V and 4 bases from J; bases unmatched to any gene: 5.